These 26 T cell receptor beta chains originate from one sample sequenced in a study of PD-L1 blockade in urothelial cancer. TCRdb's copy holds only in-frame clones and misses some; the assay was immunoSEQ multiplex PCR. The sample holds about 110,000 clones, approximately 86% seen once. Sample: PBMCs, taken around atezolizumab (anti-PD-L1) treatment. The source of these receptors is a man in his fifties with urothelial cancer.

The chain uses TRBV28 and TRBJ2-7; possibly TRBD2 for D (5 bases). The ends were cut back, 10 bases at V and 2 bases at J, with 12 bases in the middle. Germline V gene data show CDR1 as MDHEN and CDR2 as SYDVKM. This CDR3 comprises 12 residues. The CDR3 sequence: CANTPGTYEQYF. In DNA form, the CDR3 reads TGTGCCAACACCCCGGGAACCTACGAGCAGTACTTC.

V is TRBV5-1 and J is TRBJ2-1, with D perhaps TRBD2 (5 bases). In germline, CDR1 is SGHRS, CDR2 YFSETQ. The V gene lost 0 bases and the J gene lost 4 bases, with 11 bases spanning the gap. The length of the CDR3 is 15 residues. Here the CDR3 reads CASSLEPGLYNEQFF. The CDR3 DNA sequence: TGCGCCAGCAGCTTGGAGCCAGGACTGTACAATGAGCAGTTCTTC.

This chain joins TRBV6-1 and TRBJ2-2, with TRBD2 as a possible D gene (6 bases). Trimming left V 7 bases short and J 6 bases short, with 18 bases between. In germline, CDR1 is MNHNS, CDR2 SASEGT. The CDR3 totals 15 residues. CDR3 in DNA: TGTGCCAGCACCGAACGGTCCGGGGAGGCCGGGGAGCTGTTTTTT. Its translation: CASTERSGEAGELFF.

The chain joins TRBV5-1 to TRBJ2-3; 7 bases align to TRBD2. CDR1 and CDR2 from the germline V gene are SGHRS and YFSETQ. After removal of 4 bases from V and 4 bases from J, the junction contained 12 bases not matched to a gene. There are 16 residues in the CDR3. The CDR3 reads CASSLAGSGIADTQYF. CDR3 sequence (DNA): TGCGCCAGCAGCCTGGCGGGAAGCGGGATCGCAGATACGCAGTATTTT.

In DNA form, the CDR3 reads TGTGCCAGCAGTTTACGGTATGGCTACACCTTC. Amino acid sequence: CASSLRYGYTF. The genes are TRBV28 and TRBJ1-2; D gene uncertain. This CDR3 region has 11 residues. Trimming took off 2 bases at V and 5 bases at J, with 3 bases between the two ends. CDR1 and CDR2 from the germline V gene are MDHEN and SYDVKM.

V gene TRBV28 combines with J gene TRBJ2-5; D may be TRBD2 (6 bases). This CDR3 has 14 residues. V was trimmed by 4 bases and J by 7 bases, leaving 16 bases between them. Germline-derived CDR1 and CDR2 are MDHEN and SYDVKM. For the CDR3, the DNA is TGTGCCAGCAGTTCTAGACCCCGGCGGGGGACCCAGTACTTC. It translates to CASSSRPRRGTQYF. The full variable domain, rest sourced from reference TRBV28 and TRBJ2-5, is DVKVTQSSRYLVKRTGEKVFLECVQDMDHENMFWYRQDPGLGLRLIYFSYDVKMKEKGDIPEGYSVSREKKERFSLILESASTNQTSMYLCASSSRPRRGTQYFGPGTRLLVL.

The chain is built from TRBV5-4 and TRBJ2-7; a possible D gene is TRBD2 (6 bases). Trimming cost V 4 bases and J 2 bases, with 13 bases left between them. The CDR3 sequence is 14 residues long. Looked up from germline, CDR1 is SGHNT and CDR2 is YYREEE (reference sequence). The CDR3 sequence is CASSGGTGTYEQYF. The CDR3 region has the DNA TGTGCCAGCAGCGGCGGGACTGGGACCTACGAGCAGTACTTC.

This clone was seen only once. J is TRBJ2-4 and V is TRBV30; 9 bases agree with TRBD1. Germline lookup yields CDR1 GTSNPN and CDR2 SVGIG (reference sequence). This CDR3 comprises 12 residues. Germline trimming cut 7 bases from V and 7 bases from J; bases unmatched to any gene: 5. The CDR3 protein is CAYEGQGNIQYF. CDR3 in DNA: TGTGCCTATGAGGGACAGGGTAACATTCAGTACTTC.

This CDR3 reads CASSEQGTNTEAFF. DNA for the CDR3: TGTGCCAGCAGCGAGCAGGGGACGAACACTGAAGCTTTCTTT. This rearrangement joins TRBV9 to TRBJ1-1, with a tentative D call TRBD1 (6 bases). The germline V and J ends were trimmed by 3 bases and 1 base, with 10 bases remaining between them. There are 14 residues in the CDR3. Germline V lookup: CDR1 SGDLS, CDR2 YYNGEE.

V and J are TRBV11-2 and TRBJ2-1; 12 positions agree with TRBD2. CDR3 length equals 16 residues. V gave up 2 bases and J gave up 7 bases; unmatched junction bases: 6. The germline gives CDR1 SGHAT, CDR2 FQNNGV. CDR3 protein: CASSLLLAGGGNEQFF. DNA of the CDR3: TGTGCCAGCAGCTTATTACTAGCGGGAGGAGGTAATGAGCAGTTCTTC.

J is TRBJ2-7 and V is TRBV2; 7 nucleotides agree with TRBD1. Germline V CDR1 and CDR2: SNHLY, FYNNEI. V trimming: 8 bases; J trimming: 3 bases; junction bases outside the gene matches: 7. This CDR3 comprises 13 residues. As DNA, the CDR3 is TGTGCCAGCGGGCCGACAGGGAACTACGAGCAGTACTTC. Its translation is CASGPTGNYEQYF.

The CDR3 region has the DNA TGTGCCAGCAGCGTAGAGAGCGGGGGCACCGGGGAGCTGTTTTTT. Its translation is CASSVESGGTGELFF. This chain joins TRBV9 and TRBJ2-2; 8 bases agree with TRBD2. Germline values: CDR1 SGDLS, CDR2 YYNGEE. After removal of 0 bases from V and 4 bases from J, the junction contained 2 bases not matched to a gene. This CDR3 spans 15 amino acids. Together with reference TRBV9 and TRBJ2-2, the CDR3 gives the full variable domain: DSGVTQTPKHLITATGQRVTLRCSPRSGDLSVYWYQQSLDQGLQFLIQYYNGEERAKGNILERFSAQQFPDLHSELNLSSLELGDSALYFCASSVESGGTGELFFGEGSRLTVL.

The table lists this clone with a count of one. This chain connects TRBV6-5 to TRBJ2-7; 8 bases map to TRBD2. Losses at the gene ends were 0 bases for V and 5 bases for J; bases not matched to a gene: 6. CDR1 MNHEY and CDR2 SVGAGI come from the germline V gene. This CDR3 spans 15 amino acids. This CDR3 is CASSYSPSGRDEQYF. The CDR3 DNA is TGTGCCAGCAGTTACTCCCCTAGCGGGCGGGACGAGCAGTACTTC.

The chain joins TRBV2 to TRBJ2-5; no reliable D call. In germline, CDR1 is SNHLY, CDR2 FYNNEI. Trimming took 4 bases from V and 3 from J, leaving 6 bases between them. The CDR3 spans 12 residues. CDR3 sequence: CASSASEETQYF. The CDR3 DNA reads as TGTGCCAGCAGTGCGTCCGAAGAGACCCAGTACTTC.

This chain joins TRBV28 and TRBJ2-7; the D is unclear. CDR3 length: 13 amino acids. The V and J ends lost 3 bases and 2 bases respectively, with 8 bases between them. The germline CDR1 and CDR2 sequences are MDHEN and SYDVKM. The CDR3 spells CASSLGRTYEQYF. CDR3 DNA sequence: TGTGCCAGCAGTTTGGGCAGAACCTACGAGCAGTACTTC.

The rearrangement joins TRBV5-1 to TRBJ2-1; 7 bases line up with TRBD2. This CDR3 has 13 amino acids. Germline V gene lookup returns CDR1 SGHRS and CDR2 YFSETQ. The trim removed 2 bases at V and 7 bases at J, leaving 3 bases unmatched. CDR3 residues: CASSLLSGNEQFF. CDR3 DNA sequence: TGCGCCAGCAGCTTACTTAGCGGGAATGAGCAGTTCTTC. Based on the CDR3 plus reference TRBV5-1 and TRBJ2-1, the full variable domain is KAGVTQTPRYLIKTRGQQVTLSCSPISGHRSVSWYQQTPGQGLQFLFEYFSETQRNKGNFPGRFSGRQFSNSRSEMNVSTLELGDSALYLCASSLLSGNEQFFGPGTRLTVL.

V is TRBV30 and J is TRBJ2-2; D may be TRBD1 (5 bases). Trimming cost V 3 bases and J 1 base, with 15 bases left between them. In germline, CDR1 is GTSNPN, CDR2 SVGIG (reference sequence). This CDR3 is built from 16 residues. This chain's CDR3 is CAWRTVDPVNTGELFF. For the CDR3, the DNA is TGTGCCTGGAGGACAGTGGATCCCGTGAACACCGGGGAGCTGTTTTTT. Full variable domain (missing parts from reference TRBV30 and TRBJ2-2): SQTIHQWPATLVQPVGSPLSLECTVEGTSNPNLYWYRQAAGRGLQLLFYSVGIGQISSEVPQNLSASRPQDRQFILSSKKLLLSDSGFYLCAWRTVDPVNTGELFFGEGSRLTVL.

The chain links TRBV19 to TRBJ2-7; D possibly corresponds to TRBD1 (6 bases). CDR3 size: 15 residues. V was shortened by 9 bases and J by 6 bases, with 24 bases between the two germline ends. The V gene's germline CDR1 is LNHDA and CDR2 SQIVND (reference sequence). The CDR3 spells CASAFGDKRSREQYF. Written as DNA, the CDR3 is TGTGCCAGCGCATTTGGGGACAAAAGGTCGCGCGAGCAGTACTTC.

The chain combines TRBV11-2 with TRBJ2-3, with 9 nucleotides matching TRBD2. The trim removed 7 bases at V and 4 bases at J, leaving 9 bases unmatched. From germline, CDR1 is SGHAT and CDR2 FQNNGV. The CDR3 consists of 15 residues. The CDR3 nucleotides are TGTGCCAGCACTCCGTCGGCGGGAGGGCCAGATACGCAGTATTTT. Protein product: CASTPSAGGPDTQYF.

This rearrangement joins TRBV28 to TRBJ1-2; 8 bases map to TRBD1. V shed 6 bases and J 6 bases; nucleotides not matched to a gene: 6. CDR3 length: 13 residues. From germline, CDR1 is MDHEN and CDR2 SYDVKM. The CDR3 DNA follows: TGTGCCAGCAGCACCTGGACAGGGAATGGCTACACCTTC. Its protein product is CASSTWTGNGYTF.

The chain carries TRBV27 and TRBJ2-7; D may be TRBD2 (6 bases). The CDR3 has 16 residues. The germline V and J ends were trimmed by 3 bases and 2 bases, with 17 bases remaining between them. CDR1 and CDR2 (germline): MNHEY, SMNVEV (reference sequence). The CDR3 DNA follows: TGTGCCAGCAGTTTTGGGGGGACGCAGACTACCTACGAGCAGTACTTC. It translates to CASSFGGTQTTYEQYF.

This clone was found once. The CDR3 here is CASSQGHRTNYGYTF. The CDR3 DNA reads as TGTGCCAGCAGCCAGGGACACCGGACTAACTATGGCTACACCTTC. V is TRBV5-8 and J is TRBJ1-2, with D possibly matching TRBD1 (6 bases). With 4 bases removed from V and 0 bases from J, the gap between germline ends came to 13 bases. CDR3 size: 15 residues. Germline V gene lookup returns CDR1 SGHTS and CDR2 YDEGEE.

The chain has TRBV30 and TRBJ2-5, with 14 bases aligning to TRBD2. This CDR3 spans 15 amino acids. Germline CDR1 is GTSNPN and CDR2 is SVGIG (reference sequence). Trimming took 6 bases from V and 2 from J; bases not matched to a gene: 5. Here the CDR3 DNA reads TGTGCCTGCCGACTAGCGGGAGGGAATCAAGAGACCCAGTACTTC. This sequence encodes CACRLAGGNQETQYF.

This chain joins TRBV19 and TRBJ1-6; 10 bases align to TRBD1. The CDR3 is 13 amino acids. Looked up from germline, CDR1 is LNHDA and CDR2 is SQIVND (reference sequence). V shed 9 bases and J 6 bases; nucleotides not matched to a gene: 2. The CDR3 nucleotides are TGTGCCAGCCGGGACAGGGGTAATTCACCCCTCCACTTT. Translation gives CASRDRGNSPLHF.

V is TRBV15 and J is TRBJ2-3, with 10 bases aligning to TRBD2. The J segment lost 4 bases and the V segment lost 6 bases, leaving 4 bases of the junction unmatched. This CDR3 comprises 14 residues. CDR1 is LNHNV, CDR2 YYDKDF, per germline (reference sequence). CDR3 DNA: TGTGCCACCAGGCGGGGGACTAGCGCAGATACGCAGTATTTT. Translation gives CATRRGTSADTQYF.

The chain combines TRBV6-5 with TRBJ1-2; tentatively, D is TRBD1 (5 bases). There are 13 residues in the CDR3. The V end was cut by 2 bases, the J end by 4 bases, with 8 bases between. Germline lookup yields CDR1 MNHEY and CDR2 SVGAGI. CDR3: CASSYMGLYGYTF. The CDR3 nucleotides are TGTGCCAGCAGTTACATGGGGCTCTATGGCTACACCTTC.